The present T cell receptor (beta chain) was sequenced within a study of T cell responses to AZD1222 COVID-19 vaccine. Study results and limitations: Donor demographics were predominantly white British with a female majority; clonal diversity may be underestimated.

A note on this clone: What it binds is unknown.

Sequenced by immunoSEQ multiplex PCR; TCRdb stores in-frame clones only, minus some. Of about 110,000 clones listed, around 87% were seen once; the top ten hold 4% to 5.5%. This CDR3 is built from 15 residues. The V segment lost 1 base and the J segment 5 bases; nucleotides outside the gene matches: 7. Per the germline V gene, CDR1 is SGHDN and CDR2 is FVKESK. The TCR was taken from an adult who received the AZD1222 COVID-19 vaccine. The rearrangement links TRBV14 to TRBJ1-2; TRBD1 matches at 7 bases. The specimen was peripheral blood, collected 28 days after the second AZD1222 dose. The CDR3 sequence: CASSQVGQAAYGYTF. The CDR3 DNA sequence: TGTGCCAGCAGCCAAGTCGGACAGGCGGCTTATGGCTACACCTTC.